This T cell receptor beta chain was sequenced in a study of blood T cell repertoires in COVID-19. Study in general: COVID-19 samples, acute and convalescent, were from the United States, Italy and Spain.

This CDR3 comprises 14 residues. V dropped 5 bases and J dropped 0; count of bases not matched to a gene: 2. CDR1 LNHDA and CDR2 SQIVND come from the germline V gene (reference sequence). Libraries were prepared by immunoSEQ multiplex PCR; TCRdb keeps only in-frame clonotypes and omits some of them. The sample yields 400,000 to 550,000 clones, about 89% seen once. Sample: peripheral blood. This rearrangement joins TRBV19 to TRBJ2-5; TRBD1 matches 8 bases. This sequence originates from a woman aged 30 to 39 with acute or convalescent COVID-19. DNA for the CDR3: TGTGCCAGTAGTGACAGGGGCTACCAAGAGACCCAGTACTTC. This translates into CASSDRGYQETQYF.